This T cell receptor beta chain is from a study of blood T cell repertoires in COVID-19. About the study: Acute and convalescent COVID-19 samples came from the United States, Italy and Spain. T cells, B-cell-depleted T cells, or PBMCs provided the cDNA or gDNA that served as material.

As processed by the authors: Using reference gene primer amplification, nucleated cell counts were estimated. Sequencing used immunoSEQ multiplex PCR; TCRdb keeps in-frame clones, though not all of them. That table gives V, J and clone size, and the DNA gave D and trimming. There are about 16,000 clones in the sample; about 89% occur only once, and 30% to 35% lies in the top ten. Seattle researchers signed up patients amid active infection and tracked them longitudinally. The TCR was taken from a woman over 75 with COVID-19, enrolled during active disease. Sequencing used peripheral blood.

CDR3 loop: CASSQSGGGSYEQYF. The CDR3 DNA reads TGTGCCAGCAGCCAAAGTGGGGGGGGATCCTACGAGCAGTACTTC. V and J are TRBV3-1 (or the pseudogene TRBV3-2) and TRBJ2-7, with 7 bases fitting TRBD2. J lost 1 base, V lost 2 bases, and 5 bases had no gene match. The germline gives CDR1 LGHDT, CDR2 YNNKEL (reference sequence). CDR3 length: 15 residues.